The present entry profiles one TCR beta chain with its context. These data are taken from a study of blood T cell repertoires in COVID-19. Across the study: Samples came from the United States, Italy and Spain, spanning acute and convalescent COVID-19.

Generated by immunoSEQ multiplex PCR, the TCRdb table keeps only in-frame clones and is missing some. The table has over 80,000 clones, about nine tenths seen once. This CDR3 is built from 17 residues. Losses at the gene ends were 4 bases for V and 2 bases for J; bases not matched to a gene: 11. CDR1 is SGHAT and CDR2 is FQNNGV in the germline V gene. The rearrangement links TRBV11-2 to TRBJ2-1; TRBD2 matches at 7 bases. What was sequenced was peripheral blood. This clonotype was sampled from a human donor with active COVID-19. The donor label of this sample is uncertain. CDR3 DNA: TGTGCCAGCAGCTCCAACGGAAGGGACTACACCTACAATGAGCAGTTCTTC. Amino acids: CASSSNGRDYTYNEQFF.